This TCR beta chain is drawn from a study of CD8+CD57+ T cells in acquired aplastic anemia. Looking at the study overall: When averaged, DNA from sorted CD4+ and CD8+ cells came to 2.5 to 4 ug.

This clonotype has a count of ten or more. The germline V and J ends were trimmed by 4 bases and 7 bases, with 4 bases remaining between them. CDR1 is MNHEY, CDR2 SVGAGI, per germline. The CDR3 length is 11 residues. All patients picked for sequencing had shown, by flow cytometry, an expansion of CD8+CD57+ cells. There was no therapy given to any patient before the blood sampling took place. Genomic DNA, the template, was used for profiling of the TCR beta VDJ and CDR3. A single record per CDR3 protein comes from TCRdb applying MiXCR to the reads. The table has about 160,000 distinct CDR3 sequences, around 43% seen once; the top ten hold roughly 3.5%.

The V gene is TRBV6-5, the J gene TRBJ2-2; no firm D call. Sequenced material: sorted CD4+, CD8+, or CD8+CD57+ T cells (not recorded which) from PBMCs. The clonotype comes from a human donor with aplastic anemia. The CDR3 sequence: CASSSHGELFF. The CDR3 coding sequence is TGTGCCAGCAGTTCCCACGGGGAGCTGTTTTTT.